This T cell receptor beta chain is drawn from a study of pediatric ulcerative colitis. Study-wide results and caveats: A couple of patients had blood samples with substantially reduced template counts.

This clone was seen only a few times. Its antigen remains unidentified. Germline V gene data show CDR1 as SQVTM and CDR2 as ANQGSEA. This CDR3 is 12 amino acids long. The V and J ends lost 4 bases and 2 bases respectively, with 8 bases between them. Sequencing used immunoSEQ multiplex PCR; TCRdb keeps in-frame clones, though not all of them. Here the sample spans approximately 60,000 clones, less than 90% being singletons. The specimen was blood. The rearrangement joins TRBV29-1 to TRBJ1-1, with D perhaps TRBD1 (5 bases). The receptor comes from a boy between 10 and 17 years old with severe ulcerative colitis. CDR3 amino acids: CSVAGANTEAFF. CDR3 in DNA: TGCAGCGTTGCCGGGGCTAACACTGAAGCTTTCTTT.